Each of the 4 T cell receptor beta chains below was sequenced from the same sample in a study of blood T cell repertoires in COVID-19. Sequencing was performed with immunoSEQ multiplex PCR; in TCRdb, only in-frame clones are kept and a portion is missing. The repertoire consists of 180,000 or so clones, with approximately 86% occurring once and the leading ten covering about 7%. The sequenced sample consisted of peripheral blood. These receptors were taken from a woman older than 75 in a cohort sampled during active or convalescent COVID-19.

V usage is TRBV9 and J usage is TRBJ1-2; D is unclear. Per germline, CDR1 SGDLS and CDR2 YYNGEE. The CDR3 loop spans 15 amino acids. The V end was cut by 0 bases, the J end by 4 bases, with 13 bases between. In DNA form, the CDR3 reads TGTGCCAGCAGCGTAGGCGGGTACAATACCTATGGCTACACCTTC. The encoded protein is CASSVGGYNTYGYTF.

This sequence joins TRBV29-1 and TRBJ1-3, with no clear D. This CDR3 region has 12 residues. CDR1 and CDR2 (germline): SQVTM, ANQGSEA. Trimming took 3 bases from V and 3 from J, leaving 6 bases between them. For the CDR3, the DNA is TGCAGCGTTGATAATAGTGGAAACACCATATATTTT. Protein: CSVDNSGNTIYF.

The chain uses TRBV7-2 and TRBJ1-4, with 10 nucleotides matching TRBD1. CDR3 length equals 14 residues. CDR1 is SGHTA and CDR2 is FQGNSA in the germline V gene. With V trimmed by 4 bases and J by 7 bases, 3 bases remained unmatched. The CDR3 is CASSSRDRGEKLFF. CDR3 DNA: TGTGCCAGCAGCTCCCGGGACAGGGGTGAAAAACTGTTTTTT.

A single count supports this clone. The chain recombines TRBV10-2 with TRBJ2-3, with TRBD2 matching over 10 bases. Germline CDR1 reads WSHSY; CDR2 reads SAAADI. V shed 3 bases and J 8 bases; nucleotides not matched to a gene: 8. The CDR3 has 15 residues. The CDR3 nucleotides are TGCGCCAGCAGTGAAGCCCTAGCGGGAGCGGGTACGCAGTATTTT. It encodes CASSEALAGAGTQYF.